The entry below describes one T cell receptor beta chain. Antigen unknown. The sample belongs to a study of T-cell reconstitution after alpha-beta-depleted transplantation in children. Study-level points and caveats: Some patients owed their high day-60 TCRbeta diversity to surviving recipient T cells and thymic progenitors. Alpha-beta T cells about two months after transplant reportedly derived from several hundred expanded graft clones. At one year after transplant, newly produced T cells mostly accounted for T-cell counts and diversity.

Preparation of the TCRbeta library involved a method that used unique molecular identifiers. TCRdb passed the PCR reads through MiXCR, listing each CDR3 protein once. The table includes nearly 250,000 distinct CDR3 sequences, 6.5% to 10% detected once. This specimen consisted of PBMCs, mostly from graft donor cells, obtained 180 days after TCRalphabeta/CD19-depleted stem cell transplant. This TCR came from a male patient between 10 and 17 years old who had a stem cell transplant for acute lymphoblastic leukemia, so the T cells may come from the graft donor.

CDR3 amino acids: CASSTYENTEAFF. The CDR3, as DNA: TGCGCCAGCAGTACGTACGAGAACACTGAAGCTTTCTTT. The chain couples TRBV4-1 to TRBJ1-1; no clear D. Germline CDR1 is MGHRA and CDR2 is YSYEKL. V lost 6 bases, J lost 1 base, and 9 bases lay in between. The CDR3 runs to 13 residues.